These 9 T cell receptor beta chains came from one sample sequenced in a study of cytomegalovirus exposure and HLA in healthy donors. This PCR relied on a set of 60 Vbeta primers and 13 Jbeta primers. TCRdb's table, derived via immunoSEQ multiplex PCR, lists solely in-frame clones and lacks some. The sample has under 200,000 clones, about three quarters seen once. The sequenced material came from PBMCs. The receptors were gathered from a woman between 40 and 55 years old in good health and CMV-seropositive.

The chain employs TRBV6-5 and TRBJ1-1, with D unclear. Germline lookup yields CDR1 MNHEY and CDR2 SVGAGI. The CDR3 sequence is 11 residues long. The V gene lost 8 bases and the J gene lost 2 bases, with 6 bases spanning the gap. The CDR3 region is CASWLNTEAFF. The CDR3 nucleotides are TGTGCCAGCTGGCTCAACACTGAAGCTTTCTTT.

The chain is built from TRBV11-2 and TRBJ2-1; 9 bases line up with TRBD2. Germline V gene sequence: CDR1 SGHAT, CDR2 FQNNGV. CDR3 size: 13 residues. With V trimmed by 3 bases and J by 9 bases, 3 bases remained unmatched. The CDR3 nucleotides are TGTGCCAGCAGCTTCGGGACTAGCTTTGAGCAGTTCTTC. Protein product: CASSFGTSFEQFF.

This chain uses TRBV4-2 with TRBJ1-5, with D perhaps TRBD1 (5 bases). Trimming took off 0 bases at V and 4 bases at J, with 10 bases between the two ends. The CDR3 loop spans 15 amino acids. Germline V CDR1 and CDR2: LGHNA, YNFKEQ. The CDR3 DNA reads TGTGCCAGCAGCCAAGATCTTTCAGGGAATCAGCCCCAGCATTTT. It encodes CASSQDLSGNQPQHF.

The rearrangement uses TRBV4-3 and TRBJ2-3, with TRBD2 identical over 9 bases. Germline trimming cut 2 bases from V and 0 bases from J; bases unmatched to any gene: 3. The CDR3 has 16 residues. CDR1 and CDR2 (germline): LGHNA, YSLEER. Here the CDR3 DNA reads TGCGCCAGCAGCCAATCGACTAGCGGTAGCACAGATACGCAGTATTTT. Its translation is CASSQSTSGSTDTQYF.

The chain joins TRBV28 to TRBJ1-6; 8 nucleotides align to TRBD1. Losses at the gene ends were 6 bases for V and 11 bases for J; bases not matched to a gene: 9. Germline assignment: CDR1 MDHEN and CDR2 SYDVKM. The CDR3 runs to 14 residues. CDR3: CASRRTGGMAPLHF. The CDR3 DNA reads as TGTGCCAGCAGGAGAACAGGGGGAATGGCACCCCTCCACTTT.

V gene TRBV6-5 combines with J gene TRBJ2-7; possible D gene TRBD2, 5 bases. The germline gives CDR1 MNHEY, CDR2 SVGAGI. CDR3 size: 15 residues. The germline V and J ends were trimmed by 7 bases and 3 bases, with 19 bases remaining between them. In DNA, the CDR3 is TGTGCCAGCACTCTGGCGAACTCCCGGGGCTACGAGCAGTACTTC. The encoded protein is CASTLANSRGYEQYF.

The rearrangement links TRBV28 to TRBJ1-2; 12 positions agree with TRBD1. V shed 5 bases, J shed 5 bases, and the junction held 6 bases outside the gene matches. Germline V gene data show CDR1 as MDHEN and CDR2 as SYDVKM. The CDR3 is made up of 15 amino acids. The CDR3 DNA sequence: TGTGCCAGCAGTACCCGGGACAGGGGGCTTTATGGCTACACCTTC. Its protein product is CASSTRDRGLYGYTF.

The genes are TRBV11-2 and TRBJ1-1, with D unclear. Germline assignment: CDR1 SGHAT and CDR2 FQNNGV. The CDR3 loop spans 14 amino acids. The germline V and J ends were trimmed by 0 bases and 0 bases, with 5 bases remaining between them. CDR3 coding DNA: TGTGCCAGCAGCTTAGAGCGGCTGAACACTGAAGCTTTCTTT. This codes for CASSLERLNTEAFF.

As regards this clone: Relative to the germline gene, one junction end is altered; a read error may explain this. The rearrangement joins TRBV27 to TRBJ1-1, with 9 nucleotides matching TRBD1. CDR1 is MNHEY, CDR2 SMNVEV, per germline (reference sequence). The CDR3 contains 14 residues. This CDR3 reads CASSTQGAGTEAFF. In nucleotides, the CDR3 is TGTGCCAGCAGTACACAGGGGGCGGGAACTGAAGCCTTCTTT.